Shown below are 10 T cell receptor beta chains from a single sample sequenced in a study of identical twins. TCRdb itself ran the 5' RACE reads through MiXCR, one entry per CDR3 protein. The data show around 230,000 distinct CDR3 sequences, with over 5.5% seen just once and approximately 14% held by the top ten. These data are also associated with another study on T cells expressing NK-cell markers.

Material for sequencing was CD8+ T cells sorted from blood. The origin of the receptors is a woman aged 18-29 years in good health.

The J gene is TRBJ2-7, the V gene TRBV27, with D tentatively TRBD1 (6 bases). Germline lookup yields CDR1 MNHEY and CDR2 SMNVEV (reference sequence). The CDR3 spans 15 residues. Trimming left V 3 bases short and J 3 bases short, with 15 bases between. The CDR3 loop is CASSFGGTHRYEQYF. The CDR3 DNA is TGTGCCAGCAGTTTCGGTGGGACACACCGCTACGAGCAGTACTTC.

The genes are TRBV6-5 and TRBJ2-6, with a weak D call TRBD1 (6 bases). Germline-derived CDR1 and CDR2 are MNHEY and SVGAGI. V was cut by 4 bases and J by 0 bases, with 13 bases left in between. The CDR3 is 17 amino acids. As DNA, the CDR3 is TGTGCCAGCAGTTCAGGGGCCGTCCCCTCTGGGGCCAACGTCCTGACTTTC. This sequence encodes CASSSGAVPSGANVLTF.

This clonotype was observed a handful of times. This chain uses TRBV18 with TRBJ2-3; maybe TRBD2 (6 bases). The CDR3 has 15 residues. V was trimmed by 6 bases and J by 0 bases, leaving 13 bases between them. The germline gives CDR1 KGHSH, CDR2 LQKENI. The CDR3 coding sequence is TGTGCCAGCTCCGAAATGACTAGTAGCACAGATACGCAGTATTTT. This sequence encodes CASSEMTSSTDTQYF.

Ten or more counts support this clonotype. This sequence joins TRBV12-3 or TRBV12-4 and TRBJ1-5, with D possibly being TRBD1 (5 bases). The length of the CDR3 is 13 residues. V lost 7 bases and J 4 bases, leaving 11 bases between the germline ends. The CDR3 protein is CASTLGGNQPQHF. For the CDR3, the DNA is TGTGCCAGCACCCTGGGGGGGAATCAGCCCCAGCATTTT.

This clonotype has at least ten counts. This chain links TRBV2 with TRBJ1-2; a weak D match, TRBD1 (6 bases). The CDR3 spans 14 residues. V lost 8 bases to trimming and J lost 4 bases, with 17 bases between them. Germline CDR1 and CDR2: SNHLY and FYNNEI. The CDR3, as DNA: TGTGCCAGCGCCAGGAACAGGGAGGGCTATGGCTACACCTTC. Translated, it gives CASARNREGYGYTF.

This clonotype turned up a few times. The J gene is TRBJ2-1, the V gene TRBV4-1; tentative D call: TRBD2 (7 bases). Per the germline V gene, CDR1 is MGHRA and CDR2 is YSYEKL. Trimming cost V 3 bases and J 5 bases, with 17 bases left between them. The CDR3 loop spans 16 amino acids. CDR3 in DNA: TGCGCCAGCAGCCAGAAGGGGGGGCCCTGGGACAATGAGCAGTTCTTC. Translating it yields CASSQKGGPWDNEQFF.

At least ten counts were recorded for this clonotype. The chain carries TRBV29-1 and TRBJ2-1; D may be TRBD2 (6 bases). CDR3 size: 16 residues. V lost 0 bases, J lost 3 bases, and 15 bases lay in between. Germline lookup yields CDR1 SQVTM and CDR2 ANQGSEA. CDR3 protein: CSVEESLDYLYNEQFF. The CDR3 region has the DNA TGCAGCGTTGAAGAAAGTTTGGACTATCTCTACAATGAGCAGTTCTTC.

The J gene is TRBJ2-7, the V gene TRBV11-2; 8 bases fit TRBD1. The trim removed 1 base at V and 5 bases at J, leaving 1 base unmatched. Germline V gives CDR1 SGHAT, CDR2 FQNNGV. This CDR3 contains 13 residues. The CDR3 sequence is CASSLGRGHEQYF. In DNA form, the CDR3 reads TGTGCCAGCAGCTTAGGCAGGGGGCACGAGCAGTACTTC.

This chain joins TRBV6-5 and TRBJ2-7; 7 bases agree with TRBD1. With V trimmed by 6 bases and J by 6 bases, 5 bases remained unmatched. Germline values: CDR1 MNHEY, CDR2 SVGAGI. The CDR3 covers 12 residues. The CDR3 region has the DNA TGTGCCAGCAGACCACAGGGGACCGAGCAGTACTTC. Protein sequence: CASRPQGTEQYF.

This clonotype was recorded a few times. J is TRBJ1-6 and V is TRBV30, with 8 bases fitting TRBD1. After removal of 3 bases from V and 7 bases from J, the junction contained 5 bases not matched to a gene. Germline CDR1 reads GTSNPN; CDR2 reads SVGIG (reference sequence). The CDR3 is made up of 14 amino acids. CDR3 in DNA: TGTGCCTGGAGCCCAGGGGGCGGCAATTCACCCCTCCACTTT. This gives the protein CAWSPGGGNSPLHF.